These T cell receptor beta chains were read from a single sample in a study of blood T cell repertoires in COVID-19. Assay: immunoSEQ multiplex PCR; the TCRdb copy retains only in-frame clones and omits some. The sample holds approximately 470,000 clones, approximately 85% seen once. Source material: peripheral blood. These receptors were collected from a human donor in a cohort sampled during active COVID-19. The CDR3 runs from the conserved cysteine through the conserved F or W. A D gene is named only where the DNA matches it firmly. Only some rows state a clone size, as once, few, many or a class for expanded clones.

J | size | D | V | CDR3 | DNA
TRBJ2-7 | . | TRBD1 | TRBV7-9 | CASSFRTGVHEQYF | TGTGCCAGCAGCTTCAGGACAGGGGTCCACGAGCAGTACTTC
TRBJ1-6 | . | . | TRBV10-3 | CAISSGGGGGTLHF | TGTGCCATCAGTTCAGGTGGGGGAGGGGGGACCCTCCACTTT
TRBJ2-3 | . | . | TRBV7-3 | CASSFTGTTDTQYF | TGTGCCAGCAGCTTTACAGGAACCACAGATACGCAGTATTTT
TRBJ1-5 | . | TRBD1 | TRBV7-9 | CASSLARAGGNYQPQHF | TGTGCCAGCAGCTTAGCGCGGGCAGGGGGGAACTATCAGCCCCAGCATTTT
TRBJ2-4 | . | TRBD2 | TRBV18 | CASSPVSGTSRGNIQYF | TGTGCCAGCTCACCAGTTAGCGGGACCTCCCGGGGAAACATTCAGTACTTC
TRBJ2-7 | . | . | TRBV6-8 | CASKCPIPYEQYF | TGTGCCAGCAAGTGCCCTATCCCCTACGAGCAGTACTTC
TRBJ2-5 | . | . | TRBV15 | CAATDSLIETQYF | TGTGCCGCAACGGACAGCTTAATAGAGACCCAGTACTTC
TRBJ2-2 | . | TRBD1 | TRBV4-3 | CASSQATGGWDTGELFF | TGCGCCAGCAGCCAAGCAACAGGGGGATGGGACACCGGGGAGCTGTTTTTT
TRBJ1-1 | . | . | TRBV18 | CASSQYRDTEAFF | TGTGCCAGCTCACAATACAGGGATACTGAAGCTTTCTTT
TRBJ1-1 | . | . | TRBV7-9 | CASSPPFLGPPAETFF | TGTGCCAGCAGCCCCCCCTTTTTGGGCCCGCCGGCTGAGACTTTCTTT
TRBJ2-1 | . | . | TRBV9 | CASSVDTGTYNEQFF | TGTGCCAGCAGCGTAGACACGGGAACTTACAATGAGCAGTTCTTC
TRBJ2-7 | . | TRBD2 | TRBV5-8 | CASSLAYWVSSGTHYEQYF | TGTGCCAGCAGCTTGGCCTATTGGGTTTCTAGCGGAACCCACTACGAGCAGTACTTC
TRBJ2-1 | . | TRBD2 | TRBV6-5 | CASSYGGGGTYNEQFF | TGTGCCAGCAGTTACGGGGGGGGAGGTACTTACAATGAGCAGTTCTTC
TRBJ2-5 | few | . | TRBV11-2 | CASSSAAQETQYF | TGTGCCAGCAGCAGTGCGGCGCAAGAGACCCAGTACTTC
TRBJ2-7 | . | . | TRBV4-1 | CASSQDFGQGKGSMGEQYF | TGCGCCAGCAGCCAAGATTTTGGCCAGGGGAAAGGGTCCATGGGGGAGCAGTACTTC
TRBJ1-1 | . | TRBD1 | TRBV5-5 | CASSLQGAKTEAFF | TGTGCCAGCAGCTTACAGGGGGCCAAAACTGAAGCTTTCTTT
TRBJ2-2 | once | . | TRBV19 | CASSLTRTGELFF | TGTGCCAGTAGTCTGACACGCACCGGGGAGCTGTTTTTT